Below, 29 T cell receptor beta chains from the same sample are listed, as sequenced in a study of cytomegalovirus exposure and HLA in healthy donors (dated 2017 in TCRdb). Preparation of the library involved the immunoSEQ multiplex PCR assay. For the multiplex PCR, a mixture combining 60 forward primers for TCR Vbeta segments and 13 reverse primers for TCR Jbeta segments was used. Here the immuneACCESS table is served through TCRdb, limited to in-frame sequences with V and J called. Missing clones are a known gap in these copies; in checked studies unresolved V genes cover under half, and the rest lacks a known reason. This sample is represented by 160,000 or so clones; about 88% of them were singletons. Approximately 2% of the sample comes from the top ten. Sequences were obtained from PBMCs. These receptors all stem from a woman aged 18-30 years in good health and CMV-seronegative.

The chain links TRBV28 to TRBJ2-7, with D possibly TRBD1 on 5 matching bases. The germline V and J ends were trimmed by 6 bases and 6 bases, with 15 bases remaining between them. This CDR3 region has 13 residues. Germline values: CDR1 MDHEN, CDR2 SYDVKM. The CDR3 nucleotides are TGTGCCAGCAGCCGACAGCCAGGGCCCGAGCAGTACTTC. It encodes CASSRQPGPEQYF.

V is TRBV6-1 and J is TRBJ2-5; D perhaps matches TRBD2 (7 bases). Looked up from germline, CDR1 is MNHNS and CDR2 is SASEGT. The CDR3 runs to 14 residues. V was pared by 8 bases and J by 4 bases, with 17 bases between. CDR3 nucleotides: TGTGCCAGCGGGCGAGACGGGGGGCGAGAGACCCAGTACTTC. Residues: CASGRDGGRETQYF.

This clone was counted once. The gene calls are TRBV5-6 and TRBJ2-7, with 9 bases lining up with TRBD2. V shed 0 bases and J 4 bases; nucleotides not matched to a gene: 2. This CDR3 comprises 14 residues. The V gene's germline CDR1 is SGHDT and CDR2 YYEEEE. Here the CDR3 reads CASSLALAGYEQYF. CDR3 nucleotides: TGTGCCAGCAGCTTGGCACTAGCGGGTTACGAGCAGTACTTC.

The CDR3 region is CASSRTGQENYGYTF. The CDR3 DNA reads as TGCGCCAGCAGCAGGACGGGACAGGAGAACTATGGCTACACCTTC. The chain couples TRBV5-1 to TRBJ1-2; 8 nucleotides align to TRBD1. The junction had 7 bases not matched to a gene; V was cut back by 4 bases and J by 2 bases. This CDR3 is 15 amino acids long. Germline assignment: CDR1 SGHRS and CDR2 YFSETQ. The full variable domain, rest sourced from reference TRBV5-1 and TRBJ1-2, is KAGVTQTPRYLIKTRGQQVTLSCSPISGHRSVSWYQQTPGQGLQFLFEYFSETQRNKGNFPGRFSGRQFSNSRSEMNVSTLELGDSALYLCASSRTGQENYGYTFGSGTRLTVV.

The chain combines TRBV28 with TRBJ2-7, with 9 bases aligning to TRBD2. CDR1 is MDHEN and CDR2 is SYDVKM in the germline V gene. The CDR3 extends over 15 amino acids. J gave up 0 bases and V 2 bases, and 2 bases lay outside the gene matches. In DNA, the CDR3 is TGTGCCAGCAGTTTAGCGGGGGGGAGCTCCTACGAGCAGTACTTC. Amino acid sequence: CASSLAGGSSYEQYF.

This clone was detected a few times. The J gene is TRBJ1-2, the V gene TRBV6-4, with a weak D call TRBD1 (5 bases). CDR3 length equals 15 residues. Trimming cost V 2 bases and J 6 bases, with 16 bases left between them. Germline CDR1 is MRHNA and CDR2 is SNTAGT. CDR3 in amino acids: CASSDRPEGGDGYTF. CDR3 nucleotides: TGTGCCAGCAGTGACCGCCCCGAGGGAGGGGATGGCTACACCTTC.

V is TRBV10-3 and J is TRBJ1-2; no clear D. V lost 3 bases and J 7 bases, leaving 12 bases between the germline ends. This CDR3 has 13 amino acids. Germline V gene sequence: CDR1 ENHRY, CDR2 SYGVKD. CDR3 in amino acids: CAISDRSWSGYTF. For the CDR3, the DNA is TGTGCCATCAGTGACCGGTCTTGGAGTGGCTACACCTTC.

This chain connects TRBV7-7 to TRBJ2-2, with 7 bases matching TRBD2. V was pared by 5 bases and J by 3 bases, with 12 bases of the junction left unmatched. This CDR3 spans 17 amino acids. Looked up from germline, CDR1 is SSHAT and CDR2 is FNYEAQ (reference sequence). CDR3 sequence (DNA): TGTGCCAGCAGCGAACTACCGGGGGGTCTCCACACCGGGGAGCTGTTTTTT. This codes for CASSELPGGLHTGELFF. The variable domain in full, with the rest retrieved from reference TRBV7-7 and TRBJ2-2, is GAGVSQSPRYKVTKRGQDVTLRCDPISSHATLYWYQQALGQGPEFLTYFNYEAQPDKSGLPSDRFSAERPEGSISTLTIQRTEQRDSAMYRCASSELPGGLHTGELFFGEGSRLTVL.

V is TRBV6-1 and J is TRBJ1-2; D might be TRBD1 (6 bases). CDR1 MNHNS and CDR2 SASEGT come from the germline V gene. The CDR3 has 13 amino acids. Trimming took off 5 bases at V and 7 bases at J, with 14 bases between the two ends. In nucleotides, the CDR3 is TGTGCCAGCAGTCGACAGGAGGATCTTGGCTACACCTTC. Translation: CASSRQEDLGYTF.

CDR3 nucleotide sequence: TGCGCCAGCAGCTTGGCGACAGTCTATGGCTACACCTTC. It is translated as CASSLATVYGYTF. The genes are TRBV5-1 and TRBJ1-2, with D maybe TRBD1 (5 bases). The CDR3 is 13 residues long. From germline, CDR1 is SGHRS and CDR2 YFSETQ. Deletions cut 0 bases from V and 4 bases from J, with 7 bases between.

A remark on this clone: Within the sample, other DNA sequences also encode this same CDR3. Here the CDR3 DNA reads TGCGCCAGCAGCTCCGGACAGGGCACAGATACGCAGTATTTT. This sequence encodes CASSSGQGTDTQYF. V and J are TRBV5-1 and TRBJ2-3, with 7 bases identical to TRBD1. The CDR3 is 14 residues long. CDR1 and CDR2 (germline): SGHRS, YFSETQ. The junction had 2 bases not matched to a gene; V was cut back by 3 bases and J by 1 base.

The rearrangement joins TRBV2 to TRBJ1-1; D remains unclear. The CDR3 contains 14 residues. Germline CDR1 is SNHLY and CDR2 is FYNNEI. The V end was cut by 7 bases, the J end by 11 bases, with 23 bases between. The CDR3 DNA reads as TGTGCCAGCATTCTTTCGCGGGGTGAAGGGCTGGCTTTCTTT. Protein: CASILSRGEGLAFF.

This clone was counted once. CDR3 loop: CASSLMGQGSDEQYF. The CDR3 DNA reads TGTGCCAGCAGCTTAATGGGACAGGGGTCTGACGAGCAGTACTTC. The rearrangement uses TRBV7-3 and TRBJ2-5, with TRBD1 matching 10 bases. The DNA matches TRBJ2-7 better at its end, which makes the J call doubtful. Germline V gene sequence: CDR1 SGHTA, CDR2 FQGTGA. This CDR3 has 15 residues.

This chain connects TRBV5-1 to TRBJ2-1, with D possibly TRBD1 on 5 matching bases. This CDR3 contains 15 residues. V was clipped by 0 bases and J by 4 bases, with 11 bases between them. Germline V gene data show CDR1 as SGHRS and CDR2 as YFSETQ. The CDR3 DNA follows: TGCGCCAGCAGCTTGGGGCAGGGAATGTACAATGAGCAGTTCTTC. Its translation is CASSLGQGMYNEQFF.

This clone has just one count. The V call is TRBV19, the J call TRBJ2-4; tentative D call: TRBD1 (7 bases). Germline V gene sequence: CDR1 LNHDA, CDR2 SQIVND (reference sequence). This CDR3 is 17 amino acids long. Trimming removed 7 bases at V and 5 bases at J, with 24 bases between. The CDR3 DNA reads TGTGCCAGTAATAGGGGGGACAGAACCCCCGGGGAAAACATTCAGTACTTC. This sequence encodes CASNRGDRTPGENIQYF.

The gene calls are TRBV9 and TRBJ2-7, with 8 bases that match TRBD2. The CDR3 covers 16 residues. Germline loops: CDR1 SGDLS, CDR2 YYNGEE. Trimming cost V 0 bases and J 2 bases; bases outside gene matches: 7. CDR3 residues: CASSVEGSGATYEQYF. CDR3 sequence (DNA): TGTGCCAGCAGCGTAGAGGGTAGCGGGGCTACCTACGAGCAGTACTTC.

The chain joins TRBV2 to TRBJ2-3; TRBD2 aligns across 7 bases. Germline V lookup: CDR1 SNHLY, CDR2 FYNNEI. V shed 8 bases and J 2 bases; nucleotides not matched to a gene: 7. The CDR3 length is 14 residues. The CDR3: CASRGERITDTQYF. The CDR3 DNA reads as TGTGCCAGCCGGGGGGAGCGGATCACAGATACGCAGTATTTT. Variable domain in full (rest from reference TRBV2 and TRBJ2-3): EPEVTQTPSHQVTQMGQEVILRCVPISNHLYFYWYRQILGQKVEFLVSFYNNEISEKSEIFDDQFSVERPDGSNFTLKIRSTKLEDSAMYFCASRGERITDTQYFGPGTRLTVL.

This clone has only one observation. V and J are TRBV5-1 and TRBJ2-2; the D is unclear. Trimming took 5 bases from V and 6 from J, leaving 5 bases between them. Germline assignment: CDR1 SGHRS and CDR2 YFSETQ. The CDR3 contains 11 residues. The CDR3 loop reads CASRQSGELFF. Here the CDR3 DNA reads TGCGCCAGCAGACAATCCGGGGAGCTGTTTTTT.

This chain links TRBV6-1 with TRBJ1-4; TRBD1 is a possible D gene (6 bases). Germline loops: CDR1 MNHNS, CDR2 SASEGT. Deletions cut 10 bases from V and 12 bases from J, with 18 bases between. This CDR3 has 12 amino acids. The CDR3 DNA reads TGTGCCACAGGAAGGGGGGGAGGGGAACTGTTTTTT. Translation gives CATGRGGGELFF.

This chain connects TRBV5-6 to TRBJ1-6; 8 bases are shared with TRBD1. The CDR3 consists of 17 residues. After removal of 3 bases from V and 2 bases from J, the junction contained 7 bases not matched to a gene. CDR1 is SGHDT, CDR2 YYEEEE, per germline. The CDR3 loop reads CASSSSDRAPYNSPLHF. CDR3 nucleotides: TGTGCCAGCAGCTCCTCGGACAGGGCTCCCTATAATTCACCCCTCCACTTT.

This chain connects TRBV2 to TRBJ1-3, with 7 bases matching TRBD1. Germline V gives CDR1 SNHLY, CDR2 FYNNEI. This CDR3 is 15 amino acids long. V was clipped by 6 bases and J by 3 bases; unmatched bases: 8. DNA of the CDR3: TGTGCCAGCAGCCCCTCGACAGGGTTTGGAAACACCATATATTTT. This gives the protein CASSPSTGFGNTIYF. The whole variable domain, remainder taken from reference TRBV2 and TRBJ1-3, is EPEVTQTPSHQVTQMGQEVILRCVPISNHLYFYWYRQILGQKVEFLVSFYNNEISEKSEIFDDQFSVERPDGSNFTLKIRSTKLEDSAMYFCASSPSTGFGNTIYFGEGSWLTVV.

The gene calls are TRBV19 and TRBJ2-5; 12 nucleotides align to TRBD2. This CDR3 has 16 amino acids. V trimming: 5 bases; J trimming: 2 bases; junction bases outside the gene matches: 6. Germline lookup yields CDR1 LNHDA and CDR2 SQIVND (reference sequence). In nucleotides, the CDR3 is TGTGCCAGTAGTCCCCGGACTAGCGGGGCTCAAGAGACCCAGTACTTC. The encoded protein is CASSPRTSGAQETQYF. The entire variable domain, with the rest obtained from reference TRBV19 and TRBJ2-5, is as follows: DGGITQSPKYLFRKEGQNVTLSCEQNLNHDAMYWYRQDPGQGLRLIYYSQIVNDFQKGDIAEGYSVSREKKESFPLTVTSAQKNPTAFYLCASSPRTSGAQETQYFGPGTRLLVL.

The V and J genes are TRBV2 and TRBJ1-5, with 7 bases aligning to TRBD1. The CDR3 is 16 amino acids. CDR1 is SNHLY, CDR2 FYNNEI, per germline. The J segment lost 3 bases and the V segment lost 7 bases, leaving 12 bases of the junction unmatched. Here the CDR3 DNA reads TGTGCCAGCACTGGACCGGGACAGATACTCAATCAGCCCCAGCATTTT. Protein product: CASTGPGQILNQPQHF.

CDR3 in DNA: TGCGCCAGCAGCTTCTGGACTAGCGGGAGAGCCTACAATGAGCAGTTCTTC. This gives the protein CASSFWTSGRAYNEQFF. The chain couples TRBV5-1 to TRBJ2-1, with 13 bases matching TRBD2. Germline V gene sequence: CDR1 SGHRS, CDR2 YFSETQ. J lost 2 bases, V lost 2 bases, and 4 bases had no gene match. The CDR3 loop spans 17 amino acids.

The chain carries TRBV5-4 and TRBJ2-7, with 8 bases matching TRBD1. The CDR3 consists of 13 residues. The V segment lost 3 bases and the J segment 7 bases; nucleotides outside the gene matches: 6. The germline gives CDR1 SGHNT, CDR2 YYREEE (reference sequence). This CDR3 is CASSWDRTGEQYF. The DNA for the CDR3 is TGTGCCAGCAGCTGGGACAGGACTGGGGAGCAGTACTTC. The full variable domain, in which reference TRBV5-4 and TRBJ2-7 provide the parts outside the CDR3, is ETGVTQSPTHLIKTRGQQVTLRCSSQSGHNTVSWYQQALGQGPQFIFQYYREEENGRGNFPPRFSGLQFPNYSSELNVNALELDDSALYLCASSWDRTGEQYFGPGTRLTVT.

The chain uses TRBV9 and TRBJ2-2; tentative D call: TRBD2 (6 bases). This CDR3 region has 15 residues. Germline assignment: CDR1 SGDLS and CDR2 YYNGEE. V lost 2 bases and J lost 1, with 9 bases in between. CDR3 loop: CASSVGGMNTGELFF. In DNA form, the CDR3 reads TGTGCCAGCAGCGTTGGGGGGATGAACACCGGGGAGCTGTTTTTT.

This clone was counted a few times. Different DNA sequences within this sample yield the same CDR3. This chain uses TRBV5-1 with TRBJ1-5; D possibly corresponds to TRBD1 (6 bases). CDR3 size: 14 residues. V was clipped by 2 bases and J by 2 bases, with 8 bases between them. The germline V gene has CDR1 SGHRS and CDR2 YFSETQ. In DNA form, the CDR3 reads TGCGCCAGCAGCTTTGAGGGGGGCAATCAGCCCCAGCATTTT. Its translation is CASSFEGGNQPQHF.

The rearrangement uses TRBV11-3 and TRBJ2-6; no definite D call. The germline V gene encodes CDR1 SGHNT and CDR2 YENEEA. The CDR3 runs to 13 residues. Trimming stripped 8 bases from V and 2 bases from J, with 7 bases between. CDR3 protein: CASESPGANVLTF. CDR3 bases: TGTGCCAGCGAGAGCCCTGGGGCCAACGTCCTGACTTTC.

The CDR3 spells CASSPTGLHEQYF. CDR3 in DNA: TGTGCCAGCTCACCTACAGGTCTTCACGAGCAGTACTTC. The V gene is TRBV18, the J gene TRBJ2-7; D perhaps matches TRBD1 (5 bases). The CDR3 sequence is 13 residues long. Germline lookup yields CDR1 KGHSH and CDR2 LQKENI. The V end was cut by 3 bases, the J end by 5 bases, with 11 bases between. Combining the CDR3 with reference TRBV18 and TRBJ2-7 gives the whole variable domain NAGVMQNPRHLVRRRGQEARLRCSPMKGHSHVYWYRQLPEEGLKFMVYLQKENIIDESGMPKERFSAEFPKEGPSILRIQQVVRGDSAAYFCASSPTGLHEQYFGPGTRLTVT.